The 12 T cell receptor beta chains reported below all come from one sample, sequenced in a study of Graves' ophthalmopathy and Graves' hyperthyroidism. Using RNA transcripts, the TCR beta CDR3 regions were amplified. Scientists carried out first-round RT-PCR using HTBI primers and then a second-round multiplex PCR. TCRdb passed the multiplex PCR reads through MiXCR, listing each CDR3 protein once. Here the sample spans 300,000 to 350,000 distinct CDR3 sequences, about a sixth being singletons. The sample consisted of peripheral blood. The receptor set was obtained from an adult man with Graves' ophthalmopathy.

There are many counts of this clonotype. This chain links TRBV12-3 or TRBV12-4 with TRBJ2-2; either TRBD1 or TRBD2 may fit D (6 bases each). CDR3 size: 15 residues. V lost 7 bases, J lost 1 base, and 13 bases lay in between. Here the CDR3 DNA reads TGTGCCAGCACCTTAAGGGGGGTGAACACCGGGGAGCTGTTTTTT. It translates to CASTLRGVNTGELFF.

This clonotype appeared many times. CDR3: CSARSPGAQGETQYF. CDR3 DNA: TGCAGTGCTAGATCCCCGGGGGCCCAGGGGGAGACCCAGTACTTC. The chain carries TRBV20-1 and TRBJ2-5; D tentatively reads TRBD1 or TRBD2 (6 bases each). V lost 2 bases to trimming and J lost 5 bases, with 18 bases between them. The CDR3 totals 15 residues. From germline, CDR1 is DFQATT and CDR2 SNEGSKA (reference sequence).

In this sample, this clonotype turned up many times. The chain recombines TRBV12-3 or TRBV12-4 with TRBJ2-5; D might be TRBD1 (6 bases). CDR3 length: 15 residues. Trimming removed 5 bases at V and 6 bases at J, with 19 bases between. CDR3 nucleotide sequence: TGTGCCAGCAGTCGCTCAGGGGAATTGGAAAAGACCCAGTACTTC. Translating it yields CASSRSGELEKTQYF.

In regard to this clonotype: An end of the junction does not agree with germline; a read error may underlie this. This chain uses TRBV20-1 with TRBJ2-7; D remains unclear. CDR1 is DFQATT and CDR2 is SNEGSKA in the germline V gene (reference sequence). This CDR3 contains 13 residues. The CDR3: CSATLTGHYEQCF. The CDR3 nucleotides read TGCAGTGCCACTCTCACGGGCCACTACGAGCAGTGCTTC.

This clonotype appeared many times. The V and J genes are TRBV7-2 and TRBJ1-2; D gene unclear. This CDR3 contains 13 residues. The V and J ends lost 0 bases and 6 bases respectively, with 8 bases between them. Germline V gene sequence: CDR1 SGHTA, CDR2 FQGNSA. CDR3 protein: CASSLASVDGYTF. Here the CDR3 DNA reads TGTGCCAGCAGCTTAGCGTCGGTGGATGGCTACACCTTC.

In this sample, this clonotype turned up many times. V and J are TRBV12-3 or TRBV12-4 and TRBJ1-5; the D is unclear. This CDR3 comprises 13 residues. Trimming shortened V by 1 base and J by 4 bases, and 5 bases separated the two germline ends. This CDR3 reads CASSLGLNQPQHF. Here the CDR3 DNA reads TGTGCCAGCAGTTTAGGACTTAATCAGCCCCAGCATTTT.

This clonotype has a count of ten or more. V is TRBV7-6 and J is TRBJ1-2; 7 bases match TRBD1. CDR3 length: 14 amino acids. From germline, CDR1 is SGHVS and CDR2 FNYEAQ. Trimming at V came to 5 bases and at J to 8 bases, leaving 11 bases not matched to a gene. The CDR3 sequence is CASSPGQPDRGYTF. DNA for the CDR3: TGTGCCAGCAGCCCGGGACAGCCCGATAGGGGCTACACCTTC.

The table lists this clonotype with many counts. An end of the junction does not agree with germline; a read error may underlie this. The chain uses TRBV6-8 and TRBJ2-7, with 7 nucleotides matching TRBD1. The CDR3 is made up of 14 amino acids. CDR1 is MNHGY and CDR2 is SAAAGT in the germline V gene. DNA of the CDR3: TGTGCCAGCAGTCACCGGGACAGTTCCTACGGGCAGTACTTC. It codes for CASSHRDSSYGQYF.

In this sample, this clonotype turned up many times. The rearrangement joins TRBV12-3 or TRBV12-4 to TRBJ2-2; D unclear. V was cut by 7 bases and J by 3 bases, with 3 bases left in between. This CDR3 has 11 residues. CDR3 nucleotides: TGTGCCAGCAAGTACACCGGGGAGCTGTTTTTT. Translating it yields CASKYTGELFF.

This clonotype was counted many times. J is TRBJ1-2 and V is TRBV6-2 or TRBV6-3; D unresolved. CDR3 size: 18 residues. Trimming left V 3 bases short and J 8 bases short, with 28 bases between. Germline assignment: CDR1 MNHEY and CDR2 SVGEGT. The CDR3 DNA is TGTGCCAGCAGTTATTTGTCTACGACCATTCCGGGTGCATGGGGCTACACCTTC. Protein sequence: CASSYLSTTIPGAWGYTF.

This clonotype was seen at least ten times. The chain recombines TRBV20-1 with TRBJ2-5; a possible D gene is TRBD2 (6 bases). V was pared by 2 bases and J by 4 bases, with 20 bases between. CDR3 size: 16 residues. Germline assignment: CDR1 DFQATT and CDR2 SNEGSKA (reference sequence). The CDR3 nucleotides are TGCAGTGCTAGACTTCCGGCTAGCGATTCAGGAGAGACCCAGTACTTC. It is translated as CSARLPASDSGETQYF.

This clonotype was seen many times. V gene TRBV28 combines with J gene TRBJ2-7, with a weak D call TRBD1 (6 bases). This CDR3 comprises 11 residues. V was trimmed by 7 bases and J by 6 bases, leaving 10 bases between them. The V gene's germline CDR1 is MDHEN and CDR2 SYDVKM. CDR3 region: CASIQGPEQYF. CDR3 bases: TGTGCCAGCATCCAGGGGCCCGAGCAGTACTTC.